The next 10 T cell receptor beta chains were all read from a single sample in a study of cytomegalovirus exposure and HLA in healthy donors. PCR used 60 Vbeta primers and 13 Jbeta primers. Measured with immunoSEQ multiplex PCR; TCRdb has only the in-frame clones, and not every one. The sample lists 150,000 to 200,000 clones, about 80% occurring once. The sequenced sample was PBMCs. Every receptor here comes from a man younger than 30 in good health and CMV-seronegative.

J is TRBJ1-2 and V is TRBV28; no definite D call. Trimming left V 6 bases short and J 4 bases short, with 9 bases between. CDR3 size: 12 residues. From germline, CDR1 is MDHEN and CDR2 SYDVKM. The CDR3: CASSGELYGYTF. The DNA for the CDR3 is TGTGCCAGCAGCGGTGAACTCTATGGCTACACCTTC.

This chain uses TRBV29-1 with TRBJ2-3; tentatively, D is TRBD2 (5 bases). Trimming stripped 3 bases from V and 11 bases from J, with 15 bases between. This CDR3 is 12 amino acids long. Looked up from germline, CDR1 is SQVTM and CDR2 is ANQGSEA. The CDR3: CSVEVGGKVQYF. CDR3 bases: TGCAGCGTTGAGGTTGGAGGAAAAGTGCAGTATTTT.

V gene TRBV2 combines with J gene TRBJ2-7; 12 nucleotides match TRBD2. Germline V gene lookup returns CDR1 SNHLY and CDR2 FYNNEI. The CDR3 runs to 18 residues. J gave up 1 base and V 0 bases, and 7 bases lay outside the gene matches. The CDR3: CASSEAIVGLAGSYEQYF. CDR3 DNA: TGTGCCAGCAGTGAAGCGATCGTAGGACTAGCGGGATCCTACGAGCAGTACTTC.

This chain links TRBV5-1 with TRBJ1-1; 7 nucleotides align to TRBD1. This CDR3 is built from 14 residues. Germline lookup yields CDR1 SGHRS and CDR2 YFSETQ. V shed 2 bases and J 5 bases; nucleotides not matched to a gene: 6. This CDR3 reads CASSLGRGATEAFF. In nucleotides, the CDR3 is TGCGCCAGCAGCTTAGGCAGGGGGGCGACTGAAGCTTTCTTT. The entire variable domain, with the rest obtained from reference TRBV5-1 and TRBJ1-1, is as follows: KAGVTQTPRYLIKTRGQQVTLSCSPISGHRSVSWYQQTPGQGLQFLFEYFSETQRNKGNFPGRFSGRQFSNSRSEMNVSTLELGDSALYLCASSLGRGATEAFFGQGTRLTVV.

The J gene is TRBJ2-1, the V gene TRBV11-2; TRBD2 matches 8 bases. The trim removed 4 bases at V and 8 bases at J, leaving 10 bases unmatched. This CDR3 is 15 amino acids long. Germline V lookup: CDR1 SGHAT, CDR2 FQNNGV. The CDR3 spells CASSSTSAPRDEQFF. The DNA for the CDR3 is TGTGCCAGCAGCTCGACTAGCGCCCCCCGGGATGAGCAGTTCTTC.

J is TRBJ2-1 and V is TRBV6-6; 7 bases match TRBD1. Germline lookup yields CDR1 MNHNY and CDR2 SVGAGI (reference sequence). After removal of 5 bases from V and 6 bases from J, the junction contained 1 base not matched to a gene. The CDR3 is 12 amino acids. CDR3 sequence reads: CASSRQGNEQFF. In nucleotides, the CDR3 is TGTGCCAGCAGTCGACAGGGCAATGAGCAGTTCTTC.

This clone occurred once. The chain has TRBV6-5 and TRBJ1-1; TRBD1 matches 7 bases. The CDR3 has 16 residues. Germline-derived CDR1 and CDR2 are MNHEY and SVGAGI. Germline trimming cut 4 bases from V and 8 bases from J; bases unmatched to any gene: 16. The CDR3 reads CASSSISGTAFAEAFF. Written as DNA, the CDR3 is TGTGCCAGCAGTTCGATTTCCGGGACAGCTTTTGCCGAAGCTTTCTTT.

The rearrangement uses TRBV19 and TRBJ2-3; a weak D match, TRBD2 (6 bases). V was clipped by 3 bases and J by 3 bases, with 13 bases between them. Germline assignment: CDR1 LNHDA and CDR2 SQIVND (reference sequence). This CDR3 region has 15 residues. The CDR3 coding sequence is TGTGCCAGTAGTATTACCGGGGGAGGAACAGATACGCAGTATTTT. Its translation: CASSITGGGTDTQYF. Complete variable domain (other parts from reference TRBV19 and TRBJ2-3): DGGITQSPKYLFRKEGQNVTLSCEQNLNHDAMYWYRQDPGQGLRLIYYSQIVNDFQKGDIAEGYSVSREKKESFPLTVTSAQKNPTAFYLCASSITGGGTDTQYFGPGTRLTVL.

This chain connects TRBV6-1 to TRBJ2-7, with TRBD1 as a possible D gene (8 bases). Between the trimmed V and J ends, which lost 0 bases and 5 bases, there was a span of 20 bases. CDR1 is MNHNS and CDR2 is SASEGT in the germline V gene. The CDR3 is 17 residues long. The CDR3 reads CASSEATYRGGGHEQYF. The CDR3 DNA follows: TGTGCCAGCAGTGAAGCGACCTACAGGGGGGGCGGACACGAGCAGTACTTC.

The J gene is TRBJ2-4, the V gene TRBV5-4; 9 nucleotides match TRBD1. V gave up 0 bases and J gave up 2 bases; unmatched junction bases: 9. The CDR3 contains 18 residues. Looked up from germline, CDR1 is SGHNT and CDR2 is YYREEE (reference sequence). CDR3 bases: TGTGCCAGCAGCTTGGAAGGGCAGGGACAGGGTTCCAAAAACATTCAGTACTTC. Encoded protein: CASSLEGQGQGSKNIQYF.